This T cell receptor (beta chain) was sequenced for a study of blood T cell repertoires in COVID-19. The repertoire was sequenced with immunoSEQ multiplex PCR; TCRdb's copy has only in-frame clones and lacks some. The sample consists of roughly 70,000 clones, more than 90% of them appearing once. The CDR3 has 13 residues. Germline loops: CDR1 SGHAT, CDR2 FQNNGV. Trimming removed 5 bases at V and 8 bases at J, with 10 bases between. The source of this sequence is a human donor with active COVID-19. The donor label of this sample is uncertain. The rearrangement uses TRBV11-2 and TRBJ1-6, with D perhaps matching TRBD1 (5 bases). Material for sequencing was peripheral blood. The CDR3 bases are TGTGCCAGCAGCGGTAGGGGTGATTCACCCCTCCACTTT. The encoded protein is CASSGRGDSPLHF.